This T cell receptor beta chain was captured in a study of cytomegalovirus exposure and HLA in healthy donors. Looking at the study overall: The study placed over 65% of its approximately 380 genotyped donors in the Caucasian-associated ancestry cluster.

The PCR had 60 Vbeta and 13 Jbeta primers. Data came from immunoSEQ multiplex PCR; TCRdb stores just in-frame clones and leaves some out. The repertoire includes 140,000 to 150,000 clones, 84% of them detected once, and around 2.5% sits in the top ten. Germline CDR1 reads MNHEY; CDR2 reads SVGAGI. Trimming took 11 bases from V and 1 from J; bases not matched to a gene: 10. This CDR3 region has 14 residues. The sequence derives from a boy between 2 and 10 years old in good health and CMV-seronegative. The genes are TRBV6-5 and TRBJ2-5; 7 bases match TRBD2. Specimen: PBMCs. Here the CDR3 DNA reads TGTGCCTCCGGAGGTGGGAGGGTCCAAGAGACCCAGTACTTC. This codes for CASGGGRVQETQYF.